Presented here are 15 T cell receptor beta chains from one specimen sequenced in a study of blood T cell repertoires in COVID-19. The method was immunoSEQ multiplex PCR; TCRdb's version includes in-frame clones alone and lacks a portion of them. The sample shows some 330,000 clones, about 92% of them seen only once. Input material: PBMCs or T cells enriched from blood (not recorded which). These receptors were collected from a woman aged 25 to 45 who had recovered from COVID-19.

The V gene is TRBV5-1, the J gene TRBJ2-2; 9 nucleotides agree with TRBD1. The CDR3 consists of 15 residues. Trimming removed 1 base from V and 4 bases from J; junction bases left unmatched: 2. Germline V gives CDR1 SGHRS, CDR2 YFSETQ. The CDR3 nucleotides read TGCGCCAGCAGCTTGATGACAGGGGGCACCGGGGAGCTGTTTTTT. Protein: CASSLMTGGTGELFF.

The chain has TRBV27 and TRBJ2-3, with D tentatively TRBD1 (6 bases). The CDR3 runs 17 residues. The germline V gene has CDR1 MNHEY and CDR2 SMNVEV (reference sequence). V lost 3 bases, J lost 4 bases, and 20 bases lay in between. The CDR3 sequence is CASSLSQTGVGADTQYF. The CDR3 DNA follows: TGTGCCAGCAGTTTGTCTCAGACAGGCGTTGGGGCAGATACGCAGTATTTT.

This chain's CDR3 is CASSSQGGGAPDTQYF. The CDR3, as DNA: TGTGCCAGCAGCTCGCAAGGCGGGGGGGCCCCAGATACGCAGTATTTT. This chain connects TRBV7-3 to TRBJ2-3; TRBD2 aligns across 9 bases. Germline-derived CDR1 and CDR2 are SGHTA and FQGTGA. V gave up 4 bases and J gave up 4 bases; unmatched junction bases: 9. The CDR3 runs to 16 residues.

The J gene is TRBJ2-7, the V gene TRBV28; 9 nucleotides align to TRBD2. Germline V CDR1 and CDR2: MDHEN, SYDVKM. J lost 1 base, V lost 4 bases, and 8 bases had no gene match. The CDR3 covers 16 residues. CDR3 sequence: CASSSSASGESYEQYF. DNA of the CDR3: TGTGCCAGCAGTTCCTCAGCTAGCGGGGAGTCCTACGAGCAGTACTTC. Full variable domain (outside the CDR3, taken from reference TRBV28 and TRBJ2-7): DVKVTQSSRYLVKRTGEKVFLECVQDMDHENMFWYRQDPGLGLRLIYFSYDVKMKEKGDIPEGYSVSREKKERFSLILESASTNQTSMYLCASSSSASGESYEQYFGPGTRLTVT.

The chain employs TRBV18 and TRBJ2-4; D perhaps matches TRBD2 (6 bases). The CDR3 is 16 residues long. Germline-derived CDR1 and CDR2 are KGHSH and LQKENI. The V and J ends lost 4 bases and 2 bases respectively, with 15 bases between them. The DNA for the CDR3 is TGTGCCAGCTCACATAGCTCGGGAGTGACCAAAAACATTCAGTACTTC. Its translation is CASSHSSGVTKNIQYF. Looking up the rest from reference TRBV18 and TRBJ2-4 gives the full variable domain: NAGVMQNPRHLVRRRGQEARLRCSPMKGHSHVYWYRQLPEEGLKFMVYLQKENIIDESGMPKERFSAEFPKEGPSILRIQQVVRGDSAAYFCASSHSSGVTKNIQYFGAGTRLSVL.

This rearrangement joins TRBV4-1 to TRBJ2-5; perhaps TRBD1 as D (5 bases). The CDR3 has 14 residues. With 3 bases removed from V and 3 bases from J, the gap between germline ends came to 11 bases. Looked up from germline, CDR1 is MGHRA and CDR2 is YSYEKL. The chain's CDR3 is CASSHFDREETQYF. CDR3 coding DNA: TGCGCCAGCAGCCATTTTGACAGAGAAGAGACCCAGTACTTC.

The gene calls are TRBV5-4 and TRBJ2-5, with D hard to call. This CDR3 contains 14 residues. CDR1 and CDR2 (germline): SGHNT, YYREEE (reference sequence). Trimming stripped 0 bases from V and 3 bases from J, with 9 bases between. CDR3 protein: CASSLGVMEETQYF. The CDR3 nucleotides are TGTGCCAGCAGCTTGGGAGTCATGGAAGAGACCCAGTACTTC.

The chain couples TRBV7-9 to TRBJ2-1, with TRBD2 matching 11 bases. Germline CDR1 SEHNR, CDR2 FQNEAQ (reference sequence). CDR3 length: 18 residues. Germline trimming cut 5 bases from V and 3 bases from J; bases unmatched to any gene: 12. In nucleotides, the CDR3 is TGTGCCAGCAGCGTTAGCGGGGGGGCAAGGTCAGGCTACAATGAGCAGTTCTTC. Translated, it gives CASSVSGGARSGYNEQFF.

The chain uses TRBV5-8 and TRBJ2-7; 8 nucleotides align to TRBD1. Germline V CDR1 and CDR2: SGHTS, YDEGEE. The CDR3 sequence is 15 residues long. The trim removed 6 bases at V and 1 base at J, leaving 9 bases unmatched. CDR3 loop: CASIHRTGRSYEQYF. Written as DNA, the CDR3 is TGTGCCAGCATCCACCGGACAGGGCGATCCTACGAGCAGTACTTC.

This chain links TRBV5-4 with TRBJ2-1; 11 bases align to TRBD1. The CDR3 spans 13 residues. The V and J ends lost 9 bases and 9 bases, in that order; junction bases with no gene match: 8. Germline CDR1 SGHNT, CDR2 YYREEE (reference sequence). DNA for the CDR3: TGTGCCACTGGACAGGGGGCTGAAATTGAGCAGTTCTTC. Protein product: CATGQGAEIEQFF. Complete variable domain (other parts from reference TRBV5-4 and TRBJ2-1): ETGVTQSPTHLIKTRGQQVTLRCSSQSGHNTVSWYQQALGQGPQFIFQYYREEENGRGNFPPRFSGLQFPNYSSELNVNALELDDSALYLCATGQGAEIEQFFGPGTRLTVL.

CDR3: CASSRREPPTYNEQFF. The CDR3 nucleotides read TGTGCCAGCTCGAGGCGGGAGCCTCCGACCTACAATGAGCAGTTCTTC. J is TRBJ2-1 and V is TRBV28; 7 bases are a match to TRBD2. V shed 8 bases, J shed 2 bases, and the junction held 12 bases outside the gene matches. The CDR3 has 16 amino acids. The germline V gene encodes CDR1 MDHEN and CDR2 SYDVKM. Full variable domain (rest looked up from reference TRBV28 and TRBJ2-1): DVKVTQSSRYLVKRTGEKVFLECVQDMDHENMFWYRQDPGLGLRLIYFSYDVKMKEKGDIPEGYSVSREKKERFSLILESASTNQTSMYLCASSRREPPTYNEQFFGPGTRLTVL.

The chain combines TRBV5-4 with TRBJ1-1; 9 bases fit TRBD1. V trimming: 4 bases; J trimming: 5 bases; junction bases outside the gene matches: 6. This CDR3 has 14 residues. The germline CDR1 and CDR2 sequences are SGHNT and YYREEE (reference sequence). The CDR3 is CASSQTGGVTEAFF. The CDR3 DNA sequence: TGTGCCAGCAGCCAGACAGGGGGTGTGACTGAAGCTTTCTTT.

The chain has TRBV4-3 and TRBJ1-1; 7 positions agree with TRBD1. The CDR3 extends over 17 amino acids. J gave up 1 base and V 0 bases, and 8 bases lay outside the gene matches. Germline CDR1 is LGHNA and CDR2 is YSLEER. The CDR3 region is CASSQDRDSSGNTEAFF. The CDR3 region has the DNA TGCGCCAGCAGCCAAGATCGGGACAGTTCTGGGAACACTGAAGCTTTCTTT.

The gene calls are TRBV28 and TRBJ1-1; maybe TRBD1 (6 bases). CDR3 length: 15 residues. The V gene lost 6 bases and the J gene lost 6 bases, with 20 bases spanning the gap. Germline-derived CDR1 and CDR2 are MDHEN and SYDVKM. CDR3 sequence (DNA): TGTGCCAGCAGCCTAACCCCCACAGGGCTAGCTGAAGCTTTCTTT. It yields the protein CASSLTPTGLAEAFF.

The chain uses TRBV30 and TRBJ1-5; 7 positions agree with TRBD1. CDR3 size: 13 residues. Germline V lookup: CDR1 GTSNPN, CDR2 SVGIG (reference sequence). V lost 3 bases, J lost 6 bases, and 5 bases stayed unmatched. For the CDR3, the DNA is TGTGCCTGGAGCCAGGGGGACAGTCAGCCCCAGCATTTT. The encoded protein is CAWSQGDSQPQHF. The full variable domain, completed using reference TRBV30 and TRBJ1-5, is SQTIHQWPATLVQPVGSPLSLECTVEGTSNPNLYWYRQAAGRGLQLLFYSVGIGQISSEVPQNLSASRPQDRQFILSSKKLLLSDSGFYLCAWSQGDSQPQHFGDGTRLSIL.